Here is one TCR beta chain with its context. These data come from a study of blood T cell repertoires in COVID-19. Trimming removed 4 bases from V and 6 bases from J, with 11 bases in between. The CDR3 extends over 13 amino acids. Germline assignment: CDR1 SEHNR and CDR2 FQNEAQ (reference sequence). The data were produced by immunoSEQ multiplex PCR, yet TCRdb's version contains in-frame clones alone and is incomplete. There are about 300,000 clones in the sample; about 91% occur only once, and 5.5% to 7% lies in the top ten. Sequenced sample: peripheral blood. The chain recombines TRBV7-9 with TRBJ2-3, with D perhaps matching TRBD1 (6 bases). The TCR was taken from a woman in her thirties who had recovered from COVID-19. The CDR3 is CASSYDQGDTQYF. CDR3 DNA sequence: TGTGCCAGCAGCTACGACCAGGGGGATACGCAGTATTTT.